These T cell receptor beta chains were read from a single sample in a study of T cell repertoires in cytomegalovirus infection. What these receptors recognize is not known. Each CDR3 protein gets one entry after TCRdb re-called the reads with MiXCR. The sample shows roughly 120,000 distinct CDR3 sequences, about 9.4% of them seen only once. The specimen sequenced was PBMCs, sequenced either directly or after in vitro stimulation (not recorded which). The source of these receptors is a human donor in good health (CMV status not recorded). Some clones in this sample may be carry-over from other donors' samples. CDR3s include the opening cysteine and the closing phenylalanine or tryptophan. A D gene is named only where the DNA matches it firmly. Clone size, where shown, is once, few, many, or a class for clones that have expanded.

cdr3_aa	cdr3_nt	v_call	clone_size	j_call	d_call
CASSSTRQGNAYGYTF	TGTGCCAGCAGTTCGACAAGACAGGGTAACGCGTATGGCTACACCTTC	TRBV12-3/TRBV12-4	many	TRBJ1-2	TRBD1
CASTQGEKSQPQHF	TGTGCCAGCACTCAGGGAGAGAAGAGTCAGCCCCAGCATTTT	TRBV7-9	many	TRBJ1-5	-
CASRTPQDRGGTIYF	TGTGCCAGTAGGACCCCCCAGGACAGGGGAGGAACCATATATTTT	TRBV19	many	TRBJ1-3	TRBD1
CASSHTQQGLNEQYF	TGTGCCAGCAGCCACACCCAACAGGGGTTAAACGAGCAGTACTTC	TRBV7-2	many	TRBJ2-7	TRBD1
CASSLDSRADGYTF	TGTGCCAGCAGCTTGGACTCTCGGGCGGATGGCTACACCTTC	TRBV5-4	few	TRBJ1-2	-
CASSQRQGQNTGELFF	TGCGCCAGCAGCCAGAGACAGGGCCAAAACACCGGGGAGCTGTTTTTT	TRBV4-3	-	TRBJ2-2	TRBD1
CASSGVHKRNTGELFF	TGTGCCAGCAGCGGGGTCCACAAGCGGAACACCGGGGAGCTGTTTTTT	TRBV9	-	TRBJ2-2	-
CASSLDGTRPFSYTF	TGTGCCAGCAGCCTAGATGGGACTCGCCCTTTCAGCTACACCTTC	TRBV7-2	many	TRBJ1-2	-
CSATPGKTSGANVLTF	TGCAGTGCTACTCCAGGGAAAACCTCTGGGGCCAACGTCCTGACTTTC	TRBV20-1	many	TRBJ2-6	-
CASSLGGPYTEAFF	TGTGCCAGCAGTTTAGGTGGACCTTACACTGAAGCTTTCTTT	TRBV12-3/TRBV12-4	-	TRBJ1-1	-
CATSLRGTANTGELFF	TGTGCCACCAGTCTGCGTGGGACAGCCAACACCGGGGAGCTGTTTTTT	TRBV24-1	few	TRBJ2-2	TRBD1
CASSLMTDTDTQYF	TGTGCCAGCAGCTTAATGACAGACACAGATACGCAGTATTTT	TRBV7-9	-	TRBJ2-3	-
CASSSKLAEEQFF	TGTGCCAGCAGCAGCAAACTAGCGGAGGAGCAGTTCTTC	TRBV5-4	many	TRBJ2-1	TRBD2
CASSKTDSALETQYF	TGTGCCAGCAGTAAAACGGATAGCGCGTTGGAGACCCAGTACTTC	TRBV2	-	TRBJ2-5	-
CASSFGELEYF	TGTGCCAGCAGTTTTGGAGAACTGGAATATTTT	TRBV12-3/TRBV12-4	-	TRBJ1-3	-
CASRVAGGELFF	TGTGCCAGCAGGGTGGCTGGCGGGGAGCTGTTTTTT	TRBV2	-	TRBJ2-2	-
CASSLSSGSTDTQYF	TGTGCCAGCAGCTTATCTAGCGGCTCCACAGATACGCAGTATTTT	TRBV11-2	many	TRBJ2-3	TRBD2
CASSFKEGGGSPLHF	TGTGCCAGCAGTTTTAAAGAAGGGGGAGGGTCACCCCTCCACTTT	TRBV28	few	TRBJ1-6	-
CASRVIRGAYGYTF	TGTGCCAGCAGAGTAATCAGGGGGGCCTATGGCTACACCTTC	TRBV11-2	many	TRBJ1-2	TRBD1
CASSQGRVAGVTEQFF	TGTGCCAGCAGCCAAGGGAGGGTAGCGGGAGTGACTGAGCAGTTCTTC	TRBV6-5	few	TRBJ2-1	TRBD2
CASNPGTPSEAFF	TGTGCCAGCAATCCTGGGACACCCAGTGAAGCTTTCTTT	TRBV6-1	-	TRBJ1-1	-
CATRLFRNYGYTF	TGTGCCACCCGATTGTTCAGGAACTATGGCTACACCTTC	TRBV2	-	TRBJ1-2	-
CASSYSTTGGNTEAFF	TGTGCCAGCAGTTACTCGACGACAGGGGGGAACACTGAAGCTTTCTTT	TRBV6-2/TRBV6-3	many	TRBJ1-1	TRBD1
CASSPGGTNTEAFF	TGTGCCAGTAGTCCAGGGGGCACGAACACTGAAGCTTTCTTT	TRBV19	many	TRBJ1-1	TRBD1
CASSDEVGNTIYF	TGTGCCAGCAGTGATGAGGTTGGAAACACCATATATTTT	TRBV2	-	TRBJ1-3	-
CASSLTAGIGTEAFF	TGTGCCAGCAGTTTAACAGCAGGGATCGGGACTGAAGCTTTCTTT	TRBV28	many	TRBJ1-1	-
CSALQVVGTYEQYF	TGCAGTGCTTTACAGGTGGTGGGTACCTACGAGCAGTACTTC	TRBV20-1	many	TRBJ2-7	-
CATSDSPGFGYTF	TGTGCCACCAGTGATTCCCCAGGGTTTGGCTACACCTTC	TRBV24-1	many	TRBJ1-2	-
CASTLYPDRVGNTIYF	TGTGCCAGCACCCTATACCCGGACAGGGTCGGAAACACCATATATTTT	TRBV6-5	few	TRBJ1-3	TRBD1
CATSEGLARGTDTQYF	TGTGCCACCAGTGAGGGACTAGCCCGCGGCACAGATACGCAGTATTTT	TRBV24-1	few	TRBJ2-3	TRBD2
CASSLQENTEAFF	TGTGCCAGCAGCTTGCAAGAGAACACTGAAGCTTTCTTT	TRBV7-2	many	TRBJ1-1	-
CASSRYRGLAGMGEQFF	TGTGCCAGCAGCCGCTACCGGGGACTAGCGGGAATGGGTGAGCAGTTCTTC	TRBV7-6	many	TRBJ2-1	TRBD2
CASSLSSLTGNEQFF	TGTGCCAGCAGTCTGAGTTCCCTCACCGGCAATGAGCAGTTCTTC	TRBV12-3/TRBV12-4	many	TRBJ2-1	-
CSVTGESGANVLTF	TGCAGCGTCACAGGGGAATCGGGGGCCAACGTCCTGACTTTC	TRBV29-1	many	TRBJ2-6	TRBD1
CASSFDGGVRTEAFF	TGTGCCAGCAGCTTCGATGGGGGGGTCAGGACTGAAGCTTTCTTT	TRBV7-3	many	TRBJ1-1	-
CSAADSYEQYF	TGCAGTGCAGCTGACAGCTACGAGCAGTACTTC	TRBV20-1	few	TRBJ2-7	-
CSARETGTGDTEAFF	TGCAGTGCTAGAGAGACCGGGACAGGGGACACTGAAGCTTTCTTT	TRBV20-1	-	TRBJ1-1	TRBD1
CASSNRENTGELFF	TGTGCCAGCAGTAACAGGGAGAACACCGGGGAGCTGTTTTTT	TRBV5-4	-	TRBJ2-2	-
CASSSHVRGNYGYTF	TGTGCCAGCAGTTCCCACGTACGGGGAAACTATGGCTACACCTTC	TRBV27	-	TRBJ1-2	-
CASNQGLAYNEQFF	TGTGCCAGCAATCAGGGGCTAGCCTACAATGAGCAGTTCTTC	TRBV6-1	-	TRBJ2-1	-
CASSQTRISYNEQFF	TGTGCCAGCAGCCAAACTAGAATCTCCTACAATGAGCAGTTCTTC	TRBV28	many	TRBJ2-1	-
CASSQPHRRLYSNQPQHF	TGTGCCAGCAGCCAACCCCACAGAAGACTATATAGCAATCAGCCCCAGCATTTT	TRBV14	many	TRBJ1-5	-
CSVGGQGNQPQHF	TGCAGCGTTGGAGGACAGGGAAATCAGCCCCAGCATTTT	TRBV29-1	many	TRBJ1-5	TRBD1
CASSEIGQGQTIYF	TGTGCCAGCAGTGAAATCGGACAGGGTCAAACCATATATTTT	TRBV25-1	few	TRBJ1-3	TRBD1
CASSYGTGELQETQYF	TGTGCCAGCAGTTACGGGACAGGGGAATTGCAAGAGACCCAGTACTTC	TRBV6-5	few	TRBJ2-5	TRBD1
CASSYRRAGELFF	TGTGCCAGCAGTTATCGGCGGGCCGGGGAGCTGTTTTTT	TRBV6-2/TRBV6-3	few	TRBJ2-2	-
CASSGRPRRDYNEQFF	TGTGCCAGCAGCGGAAGACCCCGACGGGATTACAATGAGCAGTTCTTC	TRBV28	-	TRBJ2-1	-
CKAGGTDTQYF	TGCAAGGCGGGGGGCACAGATACGCAGTATTTT	TRBV29-1	-	TRBJ2-3	TRBD2
CASSDGSYEQYF	TGTGCCAGCAGTGACGGATCCTACGAGCAGTACTTC	TRBV2	many	TRBJ2-7	-
CASSSHEGGNSPLHF	TGTGCCAGCAGCTCTCACGAGGGCGGTAATTCACCCCTCCACTTT	TRBV12-3/TRBV12-4	many	TRBJ1-6	-
CSVGLPGAQETQYF	TGCAGCGTTGGCCTACCAGGGGCCCAAGAGACCCAGTACTTC	TRBV29-1	-	TRBJ2-5	-
CASSSGGHTGELFF	TGTGCCAGCAGTTCAGGGGGTCACACCGGGGAGCTGTTTTTT	TRBV7-6	-	TRBJ2-2	TRBD1
CSVIRGLAGYNEQFF	TGCAGTGTAATCAGGGGACTAGCGGGATACAATGAGCAGTTCTTC	TRBV20-1	many	TRBJ2-1	TRBD2
CASSLMTLGDTEAFF	TGTGCCAGCAGCCTCATGACCCTAGGGGACACTGAAGCTTTCTTT	TRBV6-2/TRBV6-3	many	TRBJ1-1	-
CASSSTWTGGVENPEAFF	TGTGCCAGCAGTTCCACCTGGACAGGAGGAGTGGAAAATCCTGAAGCTTTCTTT	TRBV27	-	TRBJ1-1	TRBD1